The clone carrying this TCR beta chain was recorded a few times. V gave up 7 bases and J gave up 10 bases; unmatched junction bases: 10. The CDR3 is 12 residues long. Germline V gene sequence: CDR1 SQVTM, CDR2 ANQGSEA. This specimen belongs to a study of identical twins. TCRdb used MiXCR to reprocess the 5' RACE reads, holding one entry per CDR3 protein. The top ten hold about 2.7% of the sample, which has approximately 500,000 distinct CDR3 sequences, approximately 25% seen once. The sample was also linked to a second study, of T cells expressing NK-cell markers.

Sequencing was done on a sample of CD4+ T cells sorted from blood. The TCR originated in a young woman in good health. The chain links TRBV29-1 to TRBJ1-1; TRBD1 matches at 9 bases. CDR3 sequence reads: CSARTGEMGAFF. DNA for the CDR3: TGCAGCGCACGGACAGGGGAGATGGGAGCTTTCTTT.